This T cell receptor beta chain was identified in a study of blood T cells in healthy people across ages (dated by TCRdb to the mid-2010s). Background for the entire study: In model experiments, roughly one uniquely barcoded TCR beta cDNA molecule per two T cells was captured by template switching. Four age groups were formed from the donors: young (average approximately 15 years), middle-aged (just under 40), aged (roughly 58) and long-lived (more than 75). The study measured age-related changes in TCR beta repertoire diversity using deep sequencing normalized with unique cDNA molecular identifiers. To avoid experimental bias, donors of different ages were spread randomly across the sequencing lanes. The study analyzed two additional independent replicas of 1 million unique cDNA reads from the same blood draw for two donors, one aged 18 to 30 and one aged 80 or older. Beyond this particular receptor, the publication reports: Estimates of total diversity based on one million sequenced T cells were regarded as lower bounds and as underestimates. Compared with the aged group, more naive CD4+ T cells, fewer expanded clones and increased TCR diversity were shown by the long-lived group, suggesting age selection. The percentage of naive T cells measured by flow cytometry correlated strongly with observed TCR beta diversity. The CMV infection status of donors was not known, potentially confounding age-related changes in expanded clonotypes. Observed TCR beta diversity per million T cells fell roughly linearly with age, and a significant reduction was already apparent by age about 36. Conclusive comparison of naive and antigen-experienced compartments was prevented by the profiling of bulk unsorted PBMCs.

Notes on this clonotype: Its antigen remains undetermined. The input lacks base qualities; no much larger clone sits a single base away.

Library creation used 5' RACE. The instrument was an Illumina HiSeq 2500. A second PCR of about 6 to 11 cycles was run with a J-beta primer mix and a sample-barcoded 5' primer. A unique molecular identifier was introduced onto each TCR beta cDNA molecule by a template-switch 5' adaptor carrying 12 random nucleotides. At least 2.5 million CDR3-containing paired-end reads were obtained from each sample. All of the RNA was converted into first-strand cDNA using the Mint cDNA synthesis kit, with a TRBC-specific oligonucleotide serving as the primer. Following uracil-DNA glycosylase treatment, a first 18-cycle PCR with universal primers M1SS and BC2_uni_R was performed on all cDNA. On the study's bioinformatics: Normalization of each sample was performed by random selection of 1 million high-quality reads, each carrying a distinct molecular identifier. Reads sharing molecular identifiers were discarded rather than binned into consensus sequences. CDR3 identification, clonotype clustering and error correction used MiTCR with a Q25 quality threshold and the strictest error-elimination algorithm. A nonparametric unseen species model with Euler transformation was used to estimate lower-bound total TCR beta diversity. The raw public reads went through TCRdb reprocessing: fastp at Q25, MiXCR clone calling, in-frame beta chains kept. Each CDR3 protein gets just one entry, which takes the most common genes and DNA from the rows behind it. V and J calls and clone size were set by TCRdb, not the authors. In all, the sample holds over 600,000 distinct CDR3 sequences, and roughly three fifths of those were seen once. The ten largest account for roughly 25% of the sample.

The CDR3 runs 15 residues from the cysteine to the phenylalanine. CDR3 DNA is the only sequence kept; it has 45 bases, read in frame from the first base. CDR1 and CDR2, looked up from the germline V gene (reference sequence), are DFQATT and SNEGSKA. Systemically healthy Caucasian individuals from Russia, around 39 in total and aged about 6 to 90 years, were included as donors. About 10 milliliters of peripheral blood were drawn from each donor into EDTA-treated Vacutainer tubes. Ficoll-Paque density-gradient centrifugation was used to isolate PBMCs, with at least 6 million obtained per sample. Trizol reagent was used to extract total RNA from the PBMCs, yielding at least 6 micrograms per sample. Naive CD45RAhigh/CD27high T cell percentages were measured by flow cytometry on a PBMC aliquot from every donor.

This receptor was identified in a man in his forties in good health. The sample comprised blood. The V gene is TRBV20-1 and the J gene is TRBJ2-1; TRBD2 agrees with 11 junctional bases. Gene TRBJ2-7 matches the end of the DNA better, so the J call may be wrong. The encoded CDR3 is CSLKPLAGGPYEQYF. Read as DNA, the sequence is TGCAGTTTAAAACCCCTAGCGGGAGGACCATACGAGCAGTACTTC.